A selection of T cell receptor beta chains follows, all from one sample in a study of radiotherapy plus CTLA-4 blockade in lung cancer. Data came from immunoSEQ multiplex PCR; TCRdb stores just in-frame clones and leaves some out. The repertoire holds more than 90,000 clones, with 78% as singletons. The sample was peripheral blood, taken from a patient treated with radiotherapy plus ipilimumab. These receptors all stem from a human donor with non-small cell lung cancer who had a partial response to radiotherapy plus ipilimumab. CDR3s include the opening cysteine and the closing phenylalanine or tryptophan. Fields, in order: V gene, J gene, CDR3 protein.

V: TRBV9; J: TRBJ2-1; CDR3: CASSVVSSGNNEQFF
V: TRBV7-2; J: TRBJ2-1; CDR3: CASSLMNRGLYNEQFF
V: TRBV30; J: TRBJ1-5; CDR3: CAWSNWGDSGNQPQHF
V: TRBV5-1; J: TRBJ2-7; CDR3: CASRVAGGDKHF
V: TRBV6-1; J: TRBJ1-1; CDR3: CAGGRQGAGGEAFF
V: TRBV6-1; J: TRBJ1-5; CDR3: CASSATGRQPQHF
V: TRBV10-2; J: TRBJ2-6; CDR3: CASSGGNSGANVLTF
V: TRBV19; J: TRBJ2-2; CDR3: CASRRDRARLDGELFF
V: TRBV27; J: TRBJ2-3; CDR3: CASSLFAGVDTQYF
V: TRBV27; J: TRBJ1-1; CDR3: CASSLLGTGGHTEAFF
V: TRBV7-2; J: TRBJ2-7; CDR3: CASRKAGQGGSYEQYF
V: TRBV4-1; J: TRBJ2-2; CDR3: CASSQLTSGRNTGELFF
V: TRBV6-5; J: TRBJ1-1; CDR3: CASRRNDRGSEAFF
V: TRBV5-6; J: TRBJ1-2; CDR3: CASFRTAYYGYTF
V: TRBV19; J: TRBJ2-1; CDR3: CASSILTGGNEQFF
V: TRBV6-1; J: TRBJ1-1; CDR3: CASSELRETFF
V: TRBV29-1; J: TRBJ2-5; CDR3: CSVEFGGETQYF
V: TRBV11-2; J: TRBJ2-1; CDR3: CASSQGAAEQFF
V: TRBV28; J: TRBJ2-5; CDR3: CASSSLGTGKQTQYF
V: TRBV7-2; J: TRBJ1-3; CDR3: CASSPQTGSGNTIYF
V: TRBV28; J: TRBJ2-7; CDR3: CASSLGGGSYEQYF
V: TRBV11-2; J: TRBJ2-7; CDR3: CASSFSGPYEQYF
V: TRBV15; J: TRBJ2-7; CDR3: CATSRDFTPGQGIYEQYF
V: TRBV6-5; J: TRBJ2-3; CDR3: CASRRGLAGIRTQYF
V: TRBV5-1; J: TRBJ2-2; CDR3: CASSSTGQGYIGELFF
V: TRBV6-6; J: TRBJ1-5; CDR3: CASSYSERSNQPQHF
V: TRBV6-1; J: TRBJ1-4; CDR3: CASIRTPNEEKLFF
V: TRBV11-2; J: TRBJ2-7; CDR3: CASSLESGRGEQYF
V: TRBV7-9; J: TRBJ2-3; CDR3: CASSPFYLAASTDTQYF
V: TRBV7-9; J: TRBJ1-2; CDR3: CASSQGQGPYGYTF
V: TRBV11-2; J: TRBJ1-4; CDR3: CASSLGDRDFEKLFF
V: TRBV5-1; J: TRBJ1-3; CDR3: CASSSRAGSGNTIYF
V: TRBV7-9; J: TRBJ2-5; CDR3: CASSLVEGPWETQYF
V: TRBV5-6; J: TRBJ1-1; CDR3: CANSLVKSGQGMNTEAFF
V: TRBV28; J: TRBJ2-5; CDR3: CASSRKTRNSQETQYF
V: TRBV29-1; J: TRBJ2-1; CDR3: CSVEPRGGNEQFF
V: TRBV9; J: TRBJ2-2; CDR3: CASSALAGVGTGELFF
V: TRBV4-1; J: TRBJ1-5; CDR3: CASSQGGSDQPQHF
V: TRBV10-3; J: TRBJ2-6; CDR3: CAISEAKGAPGANVLTF
V: TRBV18; J: TRBJ2-3; CDR3: CASSPGLAGATDTQYF
V: TRBV19; J: TRBJ1-6; CDR3: CAGGAGHSPLHF
V: TRBV10-1; J: TRBJ2-7; CDR3: CASSPGISYEQYF
V: TRBV18; J: TRBJ1-5; CDR3: CASSPNRGGNQPQHF
V: TRBV28; J: TRBJ1-1; CDR3: CASSPLPIGSETEAFF
V: TRBV29-1; J: TRBJ2-3; CDR3: CSVEKAGVADTQYF
V: TRBV7-8; J: TRBJ1-3; CDR3: CASSLHGTGGNTIYF
V: TRBV10-3; J: TRBJ2-3; CDR3: CAISDGRATDTQYF
V: TRBV5-4; J: TRBJ1-5; CDR3: CASSLGGEVNQPQHF
V: TRBV19; J: TRBJ2-2; CDR3: CASSEDSNTGELFF
V: TRBV6-1; J: TRBJ2-1; CDR3: CASKAGGRVEQFF
V: TRBV5-4; J: TRBJ1-2; CDR3: CASSLTFYGYTF
V: TRBV28; J: TRBJ1-5; CDR3: CASSRFGGNQPQHF
V: TRBV7-8; J: TRBJ2-7; CDR3: CASSLVTGKSHEQYF
V: TRBV6-6; J: TRBJ2-2; CDR3: CASRPGQLNTGELFF
V: TRBV27; J: TRBJ2-2; CDR3: CASSLPGGGELFF